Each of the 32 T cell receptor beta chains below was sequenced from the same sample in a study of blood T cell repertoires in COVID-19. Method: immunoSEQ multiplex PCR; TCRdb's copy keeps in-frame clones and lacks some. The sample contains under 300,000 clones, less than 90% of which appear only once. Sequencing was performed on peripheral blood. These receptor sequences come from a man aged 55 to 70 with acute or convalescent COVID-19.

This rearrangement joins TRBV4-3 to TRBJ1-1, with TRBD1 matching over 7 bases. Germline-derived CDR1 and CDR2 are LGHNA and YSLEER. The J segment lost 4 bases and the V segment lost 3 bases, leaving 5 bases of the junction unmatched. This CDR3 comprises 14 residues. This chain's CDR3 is CASSQLQGFTEAFF. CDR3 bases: TGCGCCAGCAGCCAGCTACAGGGGTTCACTGAAGCTTTCTTT.

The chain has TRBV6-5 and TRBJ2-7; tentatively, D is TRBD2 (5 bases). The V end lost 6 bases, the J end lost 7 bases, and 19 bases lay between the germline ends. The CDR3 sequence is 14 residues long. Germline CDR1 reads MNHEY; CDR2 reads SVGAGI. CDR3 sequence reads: CASRDFDQLGEQYF. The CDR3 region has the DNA TGTGCCAGCAGGGACTTCGATCAATTGGGGGAGCAGTACTTC.

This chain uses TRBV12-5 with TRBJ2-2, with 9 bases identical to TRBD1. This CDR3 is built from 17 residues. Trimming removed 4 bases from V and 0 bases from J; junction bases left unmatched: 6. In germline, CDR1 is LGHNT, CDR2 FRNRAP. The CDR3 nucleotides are TGTGCTAGTGGTTCCCCCGGGACAGGGACGAACACCGGGGAGCTGTTTTTT. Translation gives CASGSPGTGTNTGELFF.

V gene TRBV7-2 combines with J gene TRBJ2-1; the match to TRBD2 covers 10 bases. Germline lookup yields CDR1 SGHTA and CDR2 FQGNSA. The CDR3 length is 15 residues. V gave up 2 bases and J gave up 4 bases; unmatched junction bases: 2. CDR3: CASSLTTSGYNEQFF. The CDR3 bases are TGTGCCAGCAGCTTAACGACTAGCGGGTACAATGAGCAGTTCTTC. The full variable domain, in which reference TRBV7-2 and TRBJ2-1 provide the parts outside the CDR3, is GAGVSQSPSNKVTEKGKDVELRCDPISGHTALYWYRQSLGQGLEFLIYFQGNSAPDKSGLPSDRFSAERTGGSVSTLTIQRTQQEDSAVYLCASSLTTSGYNEQFFGPGTRLTVL.

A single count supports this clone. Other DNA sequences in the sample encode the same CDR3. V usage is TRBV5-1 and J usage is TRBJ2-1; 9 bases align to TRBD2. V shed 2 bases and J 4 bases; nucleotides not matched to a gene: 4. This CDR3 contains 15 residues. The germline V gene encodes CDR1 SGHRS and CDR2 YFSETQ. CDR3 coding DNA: TGCGCCAGCAGCTTCCGACTAGCGGATTACAATGAGCAGTTCTTC. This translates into CASSFRLADYNEQFF.

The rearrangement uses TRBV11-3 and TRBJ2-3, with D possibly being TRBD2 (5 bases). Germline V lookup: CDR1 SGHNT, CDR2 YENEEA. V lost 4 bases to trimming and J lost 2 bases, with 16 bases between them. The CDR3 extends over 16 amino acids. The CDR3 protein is CASSSRSGRNTDTQYF. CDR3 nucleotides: TGTGCCAGCAGCTCCCGCAGCGGCAGAAACACAGATACGCAGTATTTT.

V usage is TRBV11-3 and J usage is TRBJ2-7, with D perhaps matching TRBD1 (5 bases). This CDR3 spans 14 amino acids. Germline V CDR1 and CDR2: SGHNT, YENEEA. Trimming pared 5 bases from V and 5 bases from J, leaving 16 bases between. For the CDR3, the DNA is TGTGCCAGCAGCCCACGGACAAATGGTGACGAGCAGTACTTC. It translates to CASSPRTNGDEQYF.

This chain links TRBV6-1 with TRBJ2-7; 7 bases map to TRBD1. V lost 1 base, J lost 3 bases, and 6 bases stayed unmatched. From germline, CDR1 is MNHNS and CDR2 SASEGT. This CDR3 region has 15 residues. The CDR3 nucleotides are TGTGCCAGCAGTGAAGTCCGACAGGGCAGCTACGAGCAGTACTTC. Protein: CASSEVRQGSYEQYF.

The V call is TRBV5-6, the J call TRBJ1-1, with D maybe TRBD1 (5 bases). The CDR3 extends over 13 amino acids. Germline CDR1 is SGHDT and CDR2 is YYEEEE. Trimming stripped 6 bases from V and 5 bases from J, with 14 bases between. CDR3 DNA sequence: TGTGCCAGCAACTTTGGAAGGGGTACTGAAGCTTTCTTT. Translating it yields CASNFGRGTEAFF.

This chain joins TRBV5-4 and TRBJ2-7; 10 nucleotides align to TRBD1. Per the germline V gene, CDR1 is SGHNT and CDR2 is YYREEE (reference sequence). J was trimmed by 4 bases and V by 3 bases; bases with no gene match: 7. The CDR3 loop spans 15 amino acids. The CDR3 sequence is CASSSSDRGVYEQYF. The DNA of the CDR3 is TGTGCCAGCAGCTCATCGGACAGGGGGGTTTACGAGCAGTACTTC.

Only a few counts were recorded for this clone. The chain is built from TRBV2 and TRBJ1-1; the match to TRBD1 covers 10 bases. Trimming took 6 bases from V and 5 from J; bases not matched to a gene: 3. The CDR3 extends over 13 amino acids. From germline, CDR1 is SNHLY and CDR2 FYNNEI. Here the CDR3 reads CASSPGQGTEAFF. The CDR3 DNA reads TGTGCCAGCAGCCCGGGACAGGGGACTGAAGCTTTCTTT. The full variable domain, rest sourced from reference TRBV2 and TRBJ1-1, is EPEVTQTPSHQVTQMGQEVILRCVPISNHLYFYWYRQILGQKVEFLVSFYNNEISEKSEIFDDQFSVERPDGSNFTLKIRSTKLEDSAMYFCASSPGQGTEAFFGQGTRLTVV.

In nucleotides, the CDR3 is TGTGCCAGCAGCCCCAGACTTCCCAGCTCCTACAATGAGCAGTTCTTC. Amino acids: CASSPRLPSSYNEQFF. This rearrangement joins TRBV3-1 (or the pseudogene TRBV3-2) to TRBJ2-1; D is unclear. CDR1 LGHDT and CDR2 YNNKEL come from the germline V gene (reference sequence). The CDR3 covers 16 residues. V was shortened by 4 bases and J by 0 bases, with 13 bases between the two germline ends.

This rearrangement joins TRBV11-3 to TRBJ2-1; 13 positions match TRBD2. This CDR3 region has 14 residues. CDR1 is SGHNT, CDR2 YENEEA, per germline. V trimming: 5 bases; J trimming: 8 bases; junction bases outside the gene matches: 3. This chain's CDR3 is CASSLGLAGDEQFF. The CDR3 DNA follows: TGTGCCAGCAGCCTCGGACTAGCGGGAGATGAGCAGTTCTTC.

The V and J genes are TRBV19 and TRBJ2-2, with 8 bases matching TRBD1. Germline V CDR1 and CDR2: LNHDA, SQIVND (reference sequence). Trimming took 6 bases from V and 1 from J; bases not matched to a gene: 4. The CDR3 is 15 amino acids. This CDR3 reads CASRQGAENTGELFF. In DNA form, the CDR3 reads TGTGCCAGTAGGCAGGGGGCAGAGAACACCGGGGAGCTGTTTTTT.

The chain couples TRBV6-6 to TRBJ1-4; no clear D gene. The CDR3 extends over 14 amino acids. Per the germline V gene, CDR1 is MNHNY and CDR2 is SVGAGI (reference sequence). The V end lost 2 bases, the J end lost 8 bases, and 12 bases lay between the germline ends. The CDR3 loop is CASSYRRENEKLFF. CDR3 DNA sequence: TGTGCCAGCAGTTACCGAAGGGAGAACGAAAAACTGTTTTTT.

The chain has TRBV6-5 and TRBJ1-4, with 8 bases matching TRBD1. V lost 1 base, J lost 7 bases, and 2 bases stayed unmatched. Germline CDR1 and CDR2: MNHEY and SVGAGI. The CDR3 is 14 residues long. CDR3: CASSYYRGAEKLFF. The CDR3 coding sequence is TGTGCCAGCAGTTACTACAGGGGGGCTGAAAAACTGTTTTTT.

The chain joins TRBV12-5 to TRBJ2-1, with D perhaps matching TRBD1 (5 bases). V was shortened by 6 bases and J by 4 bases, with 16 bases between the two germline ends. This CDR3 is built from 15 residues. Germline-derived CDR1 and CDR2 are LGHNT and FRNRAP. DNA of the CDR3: TGTGCTAGTGGCCCGGCAGGGCTTGGGTACAATGAGCAGTTCTTC. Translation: CASGPAGLGYNEQFF.

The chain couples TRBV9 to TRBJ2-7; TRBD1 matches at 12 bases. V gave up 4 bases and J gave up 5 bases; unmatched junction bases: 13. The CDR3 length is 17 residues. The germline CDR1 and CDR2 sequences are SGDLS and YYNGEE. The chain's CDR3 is CASSPETPGQGANEQYF. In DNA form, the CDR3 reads TGTGCCAGCAGCCCCGAAACGCCGGGACAGGGGGCCAACGAGCAGTACTTC. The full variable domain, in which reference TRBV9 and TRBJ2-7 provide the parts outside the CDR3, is DSGVTQTPKHLITATGQRVTLRCSPRSGDLSVYWYQQSLDQGLQFLIQYYNGEERAKGNILERFSAQQFPDLHSELNLSSLELGDSALYFCASSPETPGQGANEQYFGPGTRLTVT.

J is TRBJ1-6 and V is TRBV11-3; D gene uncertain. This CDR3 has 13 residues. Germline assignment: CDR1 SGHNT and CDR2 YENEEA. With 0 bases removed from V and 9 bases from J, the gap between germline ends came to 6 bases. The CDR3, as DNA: TGTGCCAGCAGCTTAGATCAGGTTTCACCCCTCCACTTT. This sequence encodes CASSLDQVSPLHF.

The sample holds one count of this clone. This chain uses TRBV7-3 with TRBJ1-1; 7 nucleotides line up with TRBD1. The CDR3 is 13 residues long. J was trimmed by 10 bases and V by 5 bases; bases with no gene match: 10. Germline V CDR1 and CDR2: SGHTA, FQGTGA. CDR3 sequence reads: CASSEGTAGGAFF. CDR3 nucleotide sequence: TGTGCCAGCAGCGAAGGGACAGCGGGTGGAGCTTTCTTT.

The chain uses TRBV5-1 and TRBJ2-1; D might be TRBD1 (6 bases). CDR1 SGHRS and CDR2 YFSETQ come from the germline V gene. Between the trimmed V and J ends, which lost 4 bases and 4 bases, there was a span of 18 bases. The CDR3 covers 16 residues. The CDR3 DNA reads TGCGCCAGCAGCCCCCGGACAGACCCCCCATACAATGAGCAGTTCTTC. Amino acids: CASSPRTDPPYNEQFF.

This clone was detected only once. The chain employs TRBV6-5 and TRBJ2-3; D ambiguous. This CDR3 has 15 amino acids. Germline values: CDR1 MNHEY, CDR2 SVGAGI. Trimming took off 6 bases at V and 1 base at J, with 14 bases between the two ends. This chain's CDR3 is CASRSPESGTDTQYF. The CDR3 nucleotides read TGTGCCAGCAGGTCGCCGGAGTCCGGCACAGATACGCAGTATTTT.

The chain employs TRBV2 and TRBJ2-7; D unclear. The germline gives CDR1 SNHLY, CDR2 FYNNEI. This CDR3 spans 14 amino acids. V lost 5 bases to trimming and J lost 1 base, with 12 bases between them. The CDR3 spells CASSLSTVSYEQYF. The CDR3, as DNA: TGTGCCAGCAGTTTATCAACAGTTTCCTACGAGCAGTACTTC.

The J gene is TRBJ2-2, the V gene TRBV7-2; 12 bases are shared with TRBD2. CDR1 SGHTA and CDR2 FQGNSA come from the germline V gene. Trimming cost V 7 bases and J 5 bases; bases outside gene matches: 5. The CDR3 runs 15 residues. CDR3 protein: CASTVTSGRTGELFF. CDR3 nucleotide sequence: TGTGCCAGCACCGTAACTAGCGGGAGGACCGGGGAGCTGTTTTTT.

For the CDR3, the DNA is TGTGCCAGCCGTGGGGGACAGCCTACTTATGGCTACACCTTC. This codes for CASRGGQPTYGYTF. The chain uses TRBV25-1 and TRBJ1-2; the match to TRBD1 covers 7 bases. Germline V CDR1 and CDR2: MGHDK, SYGVNS. The CDR3 consists of 14 residues. V was pared by 8 bases and J by 5 bases, with 11 bases of the junction left unmatched.

The CDR3 spells CASSLMPSGVYGGNEQFF. CDR3 DNA: TGTGCCAGCAGCTTAATGCCGTCTGGGGTCTACGGGGGCAATGAGCAGTTCTTC. This chain connects TRBV7-3 to TRBJ2-1; TRBD2 might be the D (6 bases). Trimming left V 1 base short and J 6 bases short, with 22 bases between. The CDR3 is made up of 18 amino acids. From germline, CDR1 is SGHTA and CDR2 FQGTGA.

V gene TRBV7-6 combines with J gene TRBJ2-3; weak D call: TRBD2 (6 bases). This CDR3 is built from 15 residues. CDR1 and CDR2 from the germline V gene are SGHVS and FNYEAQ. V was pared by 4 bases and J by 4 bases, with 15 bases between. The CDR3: CASSSTSGGSDTQYF. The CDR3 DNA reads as TGTGCCAGCAGCTCTACTAGTGGGGGGTCAGATACGCAGTATTTT.

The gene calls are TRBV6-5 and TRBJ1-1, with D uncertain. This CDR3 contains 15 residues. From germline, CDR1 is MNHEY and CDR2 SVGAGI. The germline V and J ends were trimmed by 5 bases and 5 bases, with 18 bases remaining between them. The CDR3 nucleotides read TGTGCCAGCAGTAGCCCGGGAAAATCATGGACTGAAGCTTTCTTT. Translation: CASSSPGKSWTEAFF.

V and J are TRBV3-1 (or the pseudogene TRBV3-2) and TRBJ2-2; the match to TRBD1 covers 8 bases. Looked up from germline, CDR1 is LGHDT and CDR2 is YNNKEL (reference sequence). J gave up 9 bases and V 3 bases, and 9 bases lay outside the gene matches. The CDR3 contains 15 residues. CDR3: CASSQDRVGGRELFF. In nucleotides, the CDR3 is TGTGCCAGCAGCCAGGACAGGGTAGGGGGCCGGGAGCTGTTTTTT.

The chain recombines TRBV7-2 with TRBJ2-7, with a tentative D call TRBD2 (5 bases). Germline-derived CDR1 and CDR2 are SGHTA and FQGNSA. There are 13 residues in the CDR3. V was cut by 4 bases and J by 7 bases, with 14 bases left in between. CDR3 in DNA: TGTGCCAGCAGCTCAACTAGGGTGTTGGAGCAGTACTTC. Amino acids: CASSSTRVLEQYF.

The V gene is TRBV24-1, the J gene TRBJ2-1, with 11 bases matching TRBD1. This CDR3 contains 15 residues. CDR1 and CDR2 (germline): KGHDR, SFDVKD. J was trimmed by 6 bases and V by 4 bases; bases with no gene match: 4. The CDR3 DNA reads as TGTGCCACCAGTGACTCCGGGACAGGGGGCAATGAGCAGTTCTTC. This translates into CATSDSGTGGNEQFF.

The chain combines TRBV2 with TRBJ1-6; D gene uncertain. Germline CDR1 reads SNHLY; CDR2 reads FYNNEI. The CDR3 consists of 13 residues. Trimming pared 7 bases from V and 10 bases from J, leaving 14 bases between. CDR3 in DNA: TGTGCCAGCATCAGAACATCAGAATCACCCCTCCACTTT. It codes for CASIRTSESPLHF.